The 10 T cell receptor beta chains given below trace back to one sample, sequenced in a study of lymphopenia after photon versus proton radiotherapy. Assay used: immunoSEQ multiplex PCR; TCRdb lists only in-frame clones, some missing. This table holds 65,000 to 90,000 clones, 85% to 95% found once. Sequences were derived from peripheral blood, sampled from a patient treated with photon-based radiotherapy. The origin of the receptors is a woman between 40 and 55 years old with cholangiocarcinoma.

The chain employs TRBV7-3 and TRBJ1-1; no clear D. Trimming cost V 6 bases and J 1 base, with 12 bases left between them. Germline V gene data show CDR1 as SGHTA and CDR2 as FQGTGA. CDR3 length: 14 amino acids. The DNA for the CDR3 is TGTGCCAGCAGTCCCGGTCGGGGGAACACTGAAGCTTTCTTT. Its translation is CASSPGRGNTEAFF.

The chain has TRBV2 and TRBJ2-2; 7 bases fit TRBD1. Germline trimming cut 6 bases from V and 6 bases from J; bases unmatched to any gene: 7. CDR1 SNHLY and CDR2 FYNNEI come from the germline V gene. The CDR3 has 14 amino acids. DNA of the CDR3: TGTGCCAGCAGACCAGGACAGGCGTCCGGGGAGCTGTTTTTT. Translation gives CASRPGQASGELFF.

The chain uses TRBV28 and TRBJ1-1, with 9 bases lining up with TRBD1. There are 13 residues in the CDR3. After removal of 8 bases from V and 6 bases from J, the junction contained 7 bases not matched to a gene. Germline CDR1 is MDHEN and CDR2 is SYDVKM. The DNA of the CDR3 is TGTGCCAGCGGACAGGGGCGTTGGGCTGAAGCTTTCTTT. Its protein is CASGQGRWAEAFF.

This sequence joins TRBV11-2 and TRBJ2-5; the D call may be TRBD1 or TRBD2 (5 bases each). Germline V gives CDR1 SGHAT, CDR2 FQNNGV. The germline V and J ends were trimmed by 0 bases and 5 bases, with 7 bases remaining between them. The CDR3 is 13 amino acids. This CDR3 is CASSLEGRETQYF. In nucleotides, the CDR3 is TGTGCCAGCAGCTTAGAGGGACGGGAGACCCAGTACTTC.

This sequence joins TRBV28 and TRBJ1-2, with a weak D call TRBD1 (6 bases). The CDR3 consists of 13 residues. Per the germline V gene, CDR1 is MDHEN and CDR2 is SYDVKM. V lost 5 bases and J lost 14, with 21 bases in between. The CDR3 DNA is TGTGCCAGCAGTCGATCTTACAGGGCTTATGGGACCTTC. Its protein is CASSRSYRAYGTF.

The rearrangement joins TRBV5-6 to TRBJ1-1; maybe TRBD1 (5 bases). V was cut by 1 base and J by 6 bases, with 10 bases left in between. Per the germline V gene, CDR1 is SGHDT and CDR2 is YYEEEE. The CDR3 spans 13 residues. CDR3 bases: TGTGCCAGCAGCTTGACAGGAACGGCTGAAGCTTTCTTT. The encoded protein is CASSLTGTAEAFF.

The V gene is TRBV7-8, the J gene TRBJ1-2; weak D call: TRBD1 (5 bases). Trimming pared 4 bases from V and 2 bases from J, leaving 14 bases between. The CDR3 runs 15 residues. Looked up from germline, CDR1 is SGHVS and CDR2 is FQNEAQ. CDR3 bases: TGTGCCAGCAGCTCTGCCCTCAGGGAGAACTATGGCTACACCTTC. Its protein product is CASSSALRENYGYTF. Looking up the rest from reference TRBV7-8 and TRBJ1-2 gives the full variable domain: GAGVSQSPRYKVAKRGQDVALRCDPISGHVSLFWYQQALGQGPEFLTYFQNEAQLDKSGLPSDRFFAERPEGSVSTLKIQRTQQEDSAVYLCASSSALRENYGYTFGSGTRLTVV.

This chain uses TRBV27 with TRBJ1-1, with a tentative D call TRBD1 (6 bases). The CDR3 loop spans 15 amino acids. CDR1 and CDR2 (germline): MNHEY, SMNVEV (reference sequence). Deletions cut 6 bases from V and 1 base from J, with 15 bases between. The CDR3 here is CASSFQGGGNTEAFF. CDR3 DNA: TGTGCCAGCAGCTTTCAAGGGGGTGGGAACACTGAAGCTTTCTTT.

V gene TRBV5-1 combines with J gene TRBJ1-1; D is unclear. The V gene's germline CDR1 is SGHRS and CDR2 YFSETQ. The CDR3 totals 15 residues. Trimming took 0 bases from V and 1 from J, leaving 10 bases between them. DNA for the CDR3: TGCGCCAGCAGCTTGGGCCCGCCGAAGAACACTGAAGCTTTCTTT. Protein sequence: CASSLGPPKNTEAFF.

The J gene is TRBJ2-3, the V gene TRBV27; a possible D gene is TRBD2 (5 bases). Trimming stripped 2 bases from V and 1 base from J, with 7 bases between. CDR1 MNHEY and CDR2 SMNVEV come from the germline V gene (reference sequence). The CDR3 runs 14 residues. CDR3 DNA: TGTGCCAGCAGTTTAATCGGGGGCACAGATACGCAGTATTTT. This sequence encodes CASSLIGGTDTQYF.